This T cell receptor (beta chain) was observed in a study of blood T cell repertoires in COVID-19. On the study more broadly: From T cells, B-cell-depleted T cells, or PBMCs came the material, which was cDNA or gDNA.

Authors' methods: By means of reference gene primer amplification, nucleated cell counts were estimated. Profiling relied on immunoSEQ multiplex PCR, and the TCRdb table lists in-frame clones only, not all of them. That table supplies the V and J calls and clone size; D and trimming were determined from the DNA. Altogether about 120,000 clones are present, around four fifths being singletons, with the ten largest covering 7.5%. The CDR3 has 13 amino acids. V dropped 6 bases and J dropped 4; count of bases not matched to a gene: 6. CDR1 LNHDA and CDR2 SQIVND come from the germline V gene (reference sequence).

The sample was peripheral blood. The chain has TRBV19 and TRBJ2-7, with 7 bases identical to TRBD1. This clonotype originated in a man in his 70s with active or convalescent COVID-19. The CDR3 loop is CASSRDRTYEQYF. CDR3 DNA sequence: TGTGCCAGTAGCCGGGACAGAACTTACGAGCAGTACTTC.